A selection of T cell receptor beta chains follows, all from one sample in a study of cytomegalovirus exposure and HLA in healthy donors. Clones were sequenced by immunoSEQ multiplex PCR, and TCRdb holds only the in-frame ones, with some missing. The sample holds 150,000 to 200,000 clones, 78% seen once. The sequenced material came from PBMCs. Receptors were obtained from a male donor in good health and CMV-seronegative. The CDR3 runs from the conserved cysteine through the conserved F or W. Fields, in order: D gene, V gene, J gene, clone size, CDR3 protein, CDR3 DNA. D genes are given only for firm matches. Only part of the rows carry a size: once, few, many, or a class if the clone is expanded.

>TRBD1|TRBV7-9|TRBJ2-7|once
CASSTGAEQYF
TGTGCCAGCAGCACAGGGGCCGAGCAGTACTTC
>-|TRBV7-9|TRBJ1-1|-
CASSLADTAHEAFF
TGTGCCAGCAGCTTAGCGGACACAGCTCATGAAGCTTTCTTT
>TRBD1|TRBV29-1|TRBJ1-2|-
CSVTGSNYGYTF
TGCAGCGTGACAGGGTCTAACTATGGCTACACCTTC
>-|TRBV5-4|TRBJ2-7|-
CASSLAGRGSYEQYF
TGTGCCAGCAGCTTGGCTGGCAGGGGCTCCTACGAGCAGTACTTC
>TRBD1|TRBV10-3|TRBJ1-3|-
CAITGDRGSGNTIYF
TGTGCCATCACCGGGGACAGGGGGTCTGGAAACACCATATATTTT
>TRBD1|TRBV5-6|TRBJ1-4|once
CASSLSGTGTGKGKLFF
TGTGCCAGCAGCTTGTCAGGAACCGGGACAGGGAAGGGAAAACTGTTTTTT
>TRBD1|TRBV5-1|TRBJ2-5|-
CASSYGDRGETQYF
TGCGCCAGCAGCTATGGAGACAGGGGGGAGACCCAGTACTTC
>TRBD1|TRBV7-2|TRBJ1-6|many
CASSRQGAVESPLHF
TGTGCCAGCAGCCGACAGGGGGCTGTGGAATCACCCCTCCACTTT
>-|TRBV7-2|TRBJ2-1|-
CASSLRASGGSNNEQFF
TGTGCCAGCAGCTTAAGGGCTAGTGGGGGGTCGAACAATGAGCAGTTCTTC
>TRBD1|TRBV7-8|TRBJ2-7|-
CASSPGQTYEQYF
TGTGCCAGCAGCCCGGGACAGACCTACGAGCAGTACTTC
>TRBD2|TRBV27|TRBJ2-3|-
CASSLGLAGGPTDTQYF
TGTGCCAGCAGTCTAGGACTAGCGGGAGGGCCCACAGATACGCAGTATTTT
>-|TRBV6-5|TRBJ2-7|few
CASSYRNLDTTYEQYF
TGTGCCAGCAGTTACCGGAATCTTGACACCACCTACGAGCAGTACTTC
>TRBD2|TRBV9|TRBJ2-3|-
CASSETLTSGTDTQYF
TGTGCCAGCAGCGAGACTCTAACTAGCGGCACAGATACGCAGTATTTT
>-|TRBV12-5|TRBJ2-1|-
CASGSGGEEQFF
TGTGCTAGTGGTTCCGGTGGAGAGGAGCAGTTCTTC
>TRBD1|TRBV29-1|TRBJ1-1|-
CSVESRDRVEAFF
TGCAGCGTTGAAAGCCGGGACAGGGTTGAAGCTTTCTTT
>-|TRBV6-6|TRBJ1-1|few
CASSSGTSWTEAFF
TGTGCCAGCAGCTCCGGGACAAGTTGGACTGAAGCTTTCTTT
>TRBD2|TRBV6-5|TRBJ2-7|-
CASRLAGASYEQYF
TGTGCCAGCAGACTAGCGGGGGCCTCCTACGAGCAGTACTTC
>-|TRBV2|TRBJ1-2|-
CASTLDSPVGYTF
TGTGCCAGCACCCTGGACAGTCCCGTTGGCTACACCTTC
>TRBD1|TRBV5-1|TRBJ2-7|-
CASSPAGRTGDEQYF
TGCGCCAGCAGCCCGGCGGGGCGGACAGGGGACGAGCAGTACTTC
>-|TRBV29-1|TRBJ1-4|-
CSVKGLGRSSSNEKLFF
TGCAGCGTTAAAGGTTTGGGGAGGTCTTCGTCTAATGAAAAACTGTTTTTT
>-|TRBV18|TRBJ2-1|-
CASSPKSAVGSEQFF
TGTGCCAGCTCACCAAAGAGCGCGGTGGGGAGTGAGCAGTTCTTC
>-|TRBV9|TRBJ1-4|-
CASSVGQGQKKLFF
TGTGCCAGCAGCGTAGGGCAGGGGCAGAAGAAACTGTTTTTT
>TRBD1|TRBV6-1|TRBJ2-5|-
CASSESGGRRETQYF
TGTGCCAGCAGTGAATCAGGGGGCAGGAGAGAGACCCAGTACTTC
>-|TRBV1|TRBJ1-1|-
CTSSLQGVRTEAFF
TGCACCAGCAGCCTTCAGGGGGTGAGGACTGAAGCTTTCTTT
>-|TRBV7-9|TRBJ2-2|-
CASSLEQVTGELFF
TGTGCCAGCAGCTTAGAACAGGTCACCGGGGAGCTGTTTTTT
>TRBD1|TRBV7-2|TRBJ1-5|-
CASSLGQGAWQPQHF
TGTGCCAGCAGCTTAGGGCAGGGGGCATGGCAGCCCCAGCATTTT
>-|TRBV6-5|TRBJ1-2|-
CASRASGIGYTF
TGTGCCAGCAGAGCGTCAGGGATTGGCTACACCTTC
>-|TRBV5-1|TRBJ2-3|-
CASSLWGRGTDTQYF
TGCGCCAGCAGCTTGTGGGGGCGAGGTACAGATACGCAGTATTTT
>TRBD2|TRBV4-3|TRBJ2-1|-
CASSQTASGGPADEQFF
TGCGCCAGCAGCCAAACTGCTAGCGGGGGTCCGGCGGATGAGCAGTTCTTC
>TRBD1|TRBV30|TRBJ2-7|few
CASGGQGFAEQYF
TGTGCCAGCGGTGGACAGGGGTTTGCGGAGCAGTACTTC
>-|TRBV5-1|TRBJ1-4|-
CASSPLTGSNEKLFF
TGCGCCAGCAGCCCCTTGACAGGATCTAATGAAAAACTGTTTTTT
>-|TRBV7-3|TRBJ2-1|-
CASRSGARGAGYNEQFF
TGTGCCAGCAGGTCAGGGGCCCGGGGGGCGGGTTACAATGAGCAGTTCTTC
>TRBD2|TRBV7-9|TRBJ2-1|-
CASSPGTSVSYNEQFF
TGTGCCAGCAGCCCCGGGACTAGCGTCTCCTACAATGAGCAGTTCTTC
>-|TRBV14|TRBJ1-6|-
CASSQEQNRNSPLHF
TGTGCCAGCAGCCAAGAGCAAAATCGGAATTCACCCCTCCACTTT
>-|TRBV4-1|TRBJ1-1|-
CASSSLGEAFF
TGCGCCAGCAGCAGCCTCGGGGAAGCTTTCTTT
>TRBD1|TRBV27|TRBJ2-7|-
CASSLQTGAYEQYF
TGTGCCAGCAGTCTTCAGACAGGGGCCTACGAGCAGTACTTC
>TRBD2|TRBV5-8|TRBJ2-7|-
CASSLPSGRYEQYF
TGTGCCAGCAGCTTGCCTAGCGGGAGATACGAGCAGTACTTC
>TRBD1|TRBV5-1|TRBJ2-2|once
CASSLGGQGARTGELFF
TGCGCCAGCAGCTTGGGGGGACAGGGGGCAAGGACCGGGGAGCTGTTTTTT
>-|TRBV7-8|TRBJ2-2|-
CASSLQASSTGELFF
TGTGCCAGCAGTTTACAGGCGTCGAGCACCGGGGAGCTGTTTTTT
>TRBD2|TRBV5-1|TRBJ2-1|-
CASSVSGLAGVMDEQFF
TGCGCCAGCAGCGTCTCGGGACTAGCGGGAGTTATGGATGAGCAGTTCTTC
>TRBD2|TRBV18|TRBJ2-7|-
CASSPRTSGVSYEQYF
TGTGCCAGCTCCCCACGGACTAGCGGGGTCTCCTACGAGCAGTACTTC
>-|TRBV2|TRBJ1-1|few
CASKGGSMNTEAFF
TGTGCCAGCAAGGGGGGGTCAATGAACACTGAAGCTTTCTTT
>-|TRBV11-1|TRBJ2-7|-
CASSLGIGGYEQYF
TGTGCCAGCAGCTTAGGTATAGGGGGCTACGAGCAGTACTTC
>-|TRBV6-1|TRBJ1-5|-
CASSEALGARNQPQHF
TGTGCCAGCAGTGAAGCTTTGGGGGCACGGAATCAGCCCCAGCATTTT
>TRBD1|TRBV27|TRBJ2-5|-
CASRLTGVETQYF
TGTGCCAGCAGACTGACAGGGGTAGAGACCCAGTACTTC
>-|TRBV2|TRBJ2-1|-
CASSEDEQFF
TGTGCCAGCTCGGAGGACGAGCAGTTCTTC
>TRBD1|TRBV19|TRBJ2-1|-
CASSRQGTAYNEQFF
TGTGCCAGTAGTAGACAGGGGACAGCCTACAATGAGCAGTTCTTC
>TRBD2|TRBV2|TRBJ2-7|-
CASSAQLAGVGEQYF
TGTGCCAGCAGTGCCCAACTAGCGGGGGTAGGCGAGCAGTACTTC
>TRBD2|TRBV30|TRBJ2-1|-
CAWRGLAVEEAFF
TGTGCCTGGAGGGGACTAGCGGTGGAAGAAGCGTTCTTC
>-|TRBV5-1|TRBJ1-4|-
CASSLSDRRDEKLFF
TGCGCCAGCAGCTTATCTGACAGGCGTGATGAAAAACTGTTTTTT
>TRBD1|TRBV10-3|TRBJ1-2|-
CAISGQGGDYGYTF
TGTGCCATCAGTGGACAGGGAGGAGACTATGGCTACACCTTC
>-|TRBV10-3|TRBJ2-2|-
CAISEPSVYTGELFF
TGTGCCATCAGTGAGCCTAGCGTGTACACCGGGGAGCTGTTTTTT